These T cell receptor beta chains were read from a single sample in a study of blood T cell repertoires in COVID-19. The protocol was immunoSEQ multiplex PCR, while the TCRdb copy is restricted to in-frame clones and leaves out a portion. The profile shows 60,000 to 80,000 clones, 85% of them singletons. The source material was peripheral blood. The receptors shown here come from a man over 45 with acute or convalescent COVID-19. Both conserved end residues are part of each CDR3. A D gene is named only where the DNA matches it firmly. A row's size may be missing; if present it is once, few, many or a size class.

j_call v_call clone_size d_call cdr3_nt cdr3_aa
TRBJ2-1 TRBV7-3 . TRBD1 TGTGCCAGCAGCCCGACAGGGTTGAGCTCCTACAATGAGCAGTTCTTC CASSPTGLSSYNEQFF
TRBJ2-7 TRBV6-5 . TRBD1 TGTGCCAGCAGTCAACAGGGGAGCTCCTACGAGCAGTACTTC CASSQQGSSYEQYF
TRBJ2-7 TRBV5-1 . . TGCGCCAGCAGCTTGTTGGCAGGGTCCTCCTACGAGCAGTACTTC CASSLLAGSSYEQYF
TRBJ1-4 TRBV19 . . TGTACTAGGGAGGGTGAAAAACTGTTTTTT CTREGEKLFF
TRBJ1-1 TRBV19 . TRBD1 TGTGCCACCCCCAGGGACAGGGGGGGTACTGAAGCTTTCTTT CATPRDRGGTEAFF
TRBJ2-3 TRBV2 few . TGTGCCAGCAGTATCCAGGGGTCAAGCACAGATACGCAGTATTTT CASSIQGSSTDTQYF
TRBJ2-5 TRBV24-1 few . TGTGCCACCAGTGATCATGAAGAGCGGGCCCAGTACTTC CATSDHEERAQYF
TRBJ2-3 TRBV6-5 . TRBD1 TGTGCCAGCAATCCCGGGACAGCCTCAGATACGCAGTATTTT CASNPGTASDTQYF
TRBJ1-2 TRBV7-8 . . TGTGCCAGCAGCTTAAGGGCAGTGGGGGGCTATGGCTACACCTTC CASSLRAVGGYGYTF
TRBJ1-4 TRBV25-1 . . TGTGCCAGCAGTGAATTTGAGGCAGAGAATGAAAAACTGTTTTTT CASSEFEAENEKLFF
TRBJ1-1 TRBV19 . . TGTGCCAGTAACAGCTGGGGGCTGATGAACACTGAAGCTTTCTTT CASNSWGLMNTEAFF
TRBJ1-6 TRBV5-1 . . TGCGCCAGCAGCTTGGTTGAGAGCTCCTATAATTCACCCCTCCACTTT CASSLVESSYNSPLHF
TRBJ2-2 TRBV5-1 . . TGCGCCAGCTACTACGGAACGAACACCGGGGAGCTGTTTTTT CASYYGTNTGELFF
TRBJ1-1 TRBV12-5 . TRBD1 TGTGCTAGTGGTTTGCCCCGGACAGGGAACACTGAAGCTTTCTTT CASGLPRTGNTEAFF
TRBJ2-7 TRBV24-1 . TRBD1 TGTGCCACCAGTGACCCCCGACGGACAGGGGGCGAGCAGTACTTC CATSDPRRTGGEQYF